This TCR beta chain originates from a study of cytotoxic CD8 clonotypes in ibrutinib-treated CLL. CDR1 is SGHDN, CDR2 FVKESK, per germline. Trimming stripped 0 bases from V and 8 bases from J, with 11 bases between. The length of the CDR3 is 13 residues. Profiling relied on immunoSEQ multiplex PCR, and the TCRdb table lists in-frame clones only, not all of them. The repertoire holds roughly 190,000 clones, with 72% as singletons. General study findings and limits: Public clonotypes, an uncommon group, contracted or remained stable on treatment.

Notes on this clone: Its antigen remains unidentified.

The receptor comes from a human donor with chronic lymphocytic leukemia. The input for sequencing was PBMCs, taken after 24 months of ibrutinib treatment. The chain carries TRBV14 and TRBJ2-7; D possibly uses TRBD1 or TRBD2 (5 bases each). The CDR3 DNA reads as TGTGCCAGCAGCCAAGATCGTCCGGGACAGCAGTACTTC. Protein product: CASSQDRPGQQYF. Full variable domain (missing parts from reference TRBV14 and TRBJ2-7): EAGVTQFPSHSVIEKGQTVTLRCDPISGHDNLYWYRRVMGKEIKFLLHFVKESKQDESGMPNNRFLAERTGGTYSTLKVQPAELEDSGVYFCASSQDRPGQQYFGPGTRLTVT.